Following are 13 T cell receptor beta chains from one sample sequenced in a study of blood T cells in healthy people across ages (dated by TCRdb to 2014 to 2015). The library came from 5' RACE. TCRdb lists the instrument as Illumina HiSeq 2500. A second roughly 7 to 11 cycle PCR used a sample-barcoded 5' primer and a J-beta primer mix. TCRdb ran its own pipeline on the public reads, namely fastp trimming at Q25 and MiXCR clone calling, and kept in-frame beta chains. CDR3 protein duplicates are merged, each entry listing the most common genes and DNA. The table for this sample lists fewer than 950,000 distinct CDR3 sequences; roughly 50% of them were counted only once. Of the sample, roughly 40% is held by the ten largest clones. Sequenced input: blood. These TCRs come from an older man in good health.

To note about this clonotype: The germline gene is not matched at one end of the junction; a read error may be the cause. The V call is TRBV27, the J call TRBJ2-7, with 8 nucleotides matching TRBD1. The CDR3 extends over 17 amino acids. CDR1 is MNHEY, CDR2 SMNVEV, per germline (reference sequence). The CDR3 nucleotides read TGTGCCGGCAGTCCCGACAGGGGAGACTATCCAAACTACGAGCAGTACTTC. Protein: CAGSPDRGDYPNYEQYF.

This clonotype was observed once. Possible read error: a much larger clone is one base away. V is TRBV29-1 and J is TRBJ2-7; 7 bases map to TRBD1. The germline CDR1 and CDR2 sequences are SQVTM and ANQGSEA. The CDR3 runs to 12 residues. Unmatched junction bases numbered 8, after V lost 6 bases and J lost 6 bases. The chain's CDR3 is CSVTGTACEQYF. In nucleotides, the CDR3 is TGCAGCGTCACCGGGACAGCCTGCGAGCAGTACTTC.

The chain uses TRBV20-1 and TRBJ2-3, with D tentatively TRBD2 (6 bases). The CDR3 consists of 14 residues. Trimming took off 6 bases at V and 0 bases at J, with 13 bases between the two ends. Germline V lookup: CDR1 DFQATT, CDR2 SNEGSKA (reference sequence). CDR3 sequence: CSAPTGTSTDTQYF. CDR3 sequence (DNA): TGCAGTGCGCCTACCGGGACTAGCACAGATACGCAGTATTTT.

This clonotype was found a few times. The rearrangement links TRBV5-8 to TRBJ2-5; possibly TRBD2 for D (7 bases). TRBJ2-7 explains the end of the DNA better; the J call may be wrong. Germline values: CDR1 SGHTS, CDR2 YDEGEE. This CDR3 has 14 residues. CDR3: CASSRQGGGYEQYF. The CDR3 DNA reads TGTGCCAGCAGCCGGCAAGGGGGGGGCTACGAGCAGTACTTC.

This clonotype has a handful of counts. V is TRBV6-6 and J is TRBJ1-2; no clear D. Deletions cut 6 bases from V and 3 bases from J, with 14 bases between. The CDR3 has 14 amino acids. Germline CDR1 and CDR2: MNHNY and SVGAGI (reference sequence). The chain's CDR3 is CASSPQAGDYGYTF. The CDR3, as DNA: TGTGCCAGCAGCCCGCAAGCGGGTGACTATGGCTACACCTTC.

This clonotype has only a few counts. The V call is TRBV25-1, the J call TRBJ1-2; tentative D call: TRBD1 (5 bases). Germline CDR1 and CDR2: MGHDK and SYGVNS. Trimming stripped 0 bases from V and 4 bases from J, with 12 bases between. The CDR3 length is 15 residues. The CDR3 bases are TGTGCCAGCAGTGAATATACGAGGGGAGGCTATGGCTACACCTTC. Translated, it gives CASSEYTRGGYGYTF.

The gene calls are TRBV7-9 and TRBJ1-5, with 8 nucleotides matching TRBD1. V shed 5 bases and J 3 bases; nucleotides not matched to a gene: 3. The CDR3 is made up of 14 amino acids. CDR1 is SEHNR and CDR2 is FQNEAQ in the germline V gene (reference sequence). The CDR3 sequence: CASSDQGANQPQHF. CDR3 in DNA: TGTGCCAGCAGCGACCAGGGGGCCAATCAGCCCCAGCATTTT.

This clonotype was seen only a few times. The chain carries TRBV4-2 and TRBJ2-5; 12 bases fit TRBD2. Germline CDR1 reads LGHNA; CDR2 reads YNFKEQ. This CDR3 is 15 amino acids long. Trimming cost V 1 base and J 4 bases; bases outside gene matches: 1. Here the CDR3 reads CASSQGTSGTETQYF. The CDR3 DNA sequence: TGTGCCAGCAGCCAAGGGACTAGCGGGACAGAGACCCAGTACTTC.

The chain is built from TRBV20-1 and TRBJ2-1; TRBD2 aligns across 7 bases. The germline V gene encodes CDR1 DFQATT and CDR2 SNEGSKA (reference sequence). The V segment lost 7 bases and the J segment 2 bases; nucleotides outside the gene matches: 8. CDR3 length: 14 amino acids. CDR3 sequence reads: CSGALSGTYNEQFF. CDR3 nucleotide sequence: TGCAGTGGGGCGTTGAGCGGGACCTACAATGAGCAGTTCTTC.

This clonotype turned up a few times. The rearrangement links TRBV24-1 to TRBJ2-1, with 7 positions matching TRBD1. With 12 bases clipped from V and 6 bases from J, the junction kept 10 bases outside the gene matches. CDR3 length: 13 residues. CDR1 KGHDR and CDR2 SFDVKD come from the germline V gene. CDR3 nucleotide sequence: TGTGCCGCCCAAGGGACAGTCCCCAATGAGCAGTTCTTC. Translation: CAAQGTVPNEQFF.

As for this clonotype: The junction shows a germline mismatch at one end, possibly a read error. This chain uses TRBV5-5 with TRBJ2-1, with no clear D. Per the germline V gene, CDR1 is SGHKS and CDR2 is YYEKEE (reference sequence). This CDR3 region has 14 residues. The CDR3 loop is CASTLQASSNEQFF. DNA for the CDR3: TGTGCCAGCACCCTCCAGGCCTCCTCCAATGAGCAGTTCTTC.

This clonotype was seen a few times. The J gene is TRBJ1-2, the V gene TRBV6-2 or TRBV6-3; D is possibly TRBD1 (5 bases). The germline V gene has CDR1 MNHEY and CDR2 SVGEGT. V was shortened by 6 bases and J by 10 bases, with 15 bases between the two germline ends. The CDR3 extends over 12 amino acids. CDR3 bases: TGTGCCAGCAGCGACCCTCCTGGGGCCTACACCTTC. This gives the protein CASSDPPGAYTF.

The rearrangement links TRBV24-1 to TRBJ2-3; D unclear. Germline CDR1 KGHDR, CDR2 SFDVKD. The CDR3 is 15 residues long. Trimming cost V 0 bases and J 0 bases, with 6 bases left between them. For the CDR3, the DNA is TGTGCCACCAGTGATTTGCCGGACAGCACAGATACGCAGTATTTT. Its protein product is CATSDLPDSTDTQYF.